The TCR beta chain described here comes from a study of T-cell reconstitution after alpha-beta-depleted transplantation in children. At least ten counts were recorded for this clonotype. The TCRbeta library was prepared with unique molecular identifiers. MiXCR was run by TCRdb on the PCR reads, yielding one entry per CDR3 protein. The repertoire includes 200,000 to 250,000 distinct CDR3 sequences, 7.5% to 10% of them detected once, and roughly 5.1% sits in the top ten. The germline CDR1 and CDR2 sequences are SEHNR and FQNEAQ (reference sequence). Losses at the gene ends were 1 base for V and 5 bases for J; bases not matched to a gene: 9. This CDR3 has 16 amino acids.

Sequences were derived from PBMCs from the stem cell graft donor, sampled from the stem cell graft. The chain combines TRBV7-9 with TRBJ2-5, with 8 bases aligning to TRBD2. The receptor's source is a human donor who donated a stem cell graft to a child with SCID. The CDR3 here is CASSLDASGLGETQYF. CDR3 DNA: TGTGCCAGCAGCTTAGATGCTAGCGGGCTAGGGGAGACCCAGTACTTC.